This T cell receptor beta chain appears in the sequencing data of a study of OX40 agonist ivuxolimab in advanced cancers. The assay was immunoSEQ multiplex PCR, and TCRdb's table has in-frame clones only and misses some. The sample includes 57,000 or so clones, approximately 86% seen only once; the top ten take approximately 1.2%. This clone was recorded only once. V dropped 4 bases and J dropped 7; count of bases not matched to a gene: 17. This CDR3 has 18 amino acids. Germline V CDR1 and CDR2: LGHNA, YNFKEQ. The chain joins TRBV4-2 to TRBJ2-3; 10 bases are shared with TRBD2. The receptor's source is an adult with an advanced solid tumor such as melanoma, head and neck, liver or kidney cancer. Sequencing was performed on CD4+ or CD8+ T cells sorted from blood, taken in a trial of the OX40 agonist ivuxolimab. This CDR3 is CASSLMSSGGVRGNTQYF. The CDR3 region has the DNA TGTGCCAGCAGCCTAATGTCGAGCGGGGGGGTGAGAGGGAATACGCAGTATTTT.